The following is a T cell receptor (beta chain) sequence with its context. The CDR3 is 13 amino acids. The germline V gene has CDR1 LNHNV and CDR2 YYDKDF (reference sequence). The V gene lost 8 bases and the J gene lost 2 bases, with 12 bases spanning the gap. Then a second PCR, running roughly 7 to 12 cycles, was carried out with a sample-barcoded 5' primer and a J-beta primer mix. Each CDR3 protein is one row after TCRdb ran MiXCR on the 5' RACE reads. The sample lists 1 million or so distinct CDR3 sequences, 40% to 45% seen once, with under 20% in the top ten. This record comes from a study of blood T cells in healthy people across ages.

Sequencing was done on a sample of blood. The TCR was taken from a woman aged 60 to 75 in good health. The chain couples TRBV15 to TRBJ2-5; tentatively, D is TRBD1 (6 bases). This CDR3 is CATGGQLQETQYF. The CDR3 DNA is TGTGCCACCGGCGGACAGTTACAAGAGACCCAGTACTTC.